The 2 T cell receptor beta chains in this list originate from one sample, sequenced in a study of blood T cell repertoires in COVID-19. Using immunoSEQ multiplex PCR, the repertoire was profiled, and TCRdb retains in-frame clones only, with some absent. In the table there are approximately 150,000 clones, roughly four fifths of which are singletons. Sequencing used peripheral blood. These receptors all stem from a human donor with acute or convalescent COVID-19. The donor label of this sample is uncertain.

The chain carries TRBV11-2 and TRBJ1-1; TRBD1 matches at 10 bases. Germline V gene data show CDR1 as SGHAT and CDR2 as FQNNGV. J lost 12 bases, V lost 5 bases, and 9 bases had no gene match. CDR3 length equals 13 residues. The CDR3 bases are TGTGCCAGCAGCCGGGACAGGGGAACGTGGTCTTTCTTT. Residues: CASSRDRGTWSFF. The variable domain in full, with the rest retrieved from reference TRBV11-2 and TRBJ1-1, is EAGVAQSPRYKIIEKRQSVAFWCNPISGHATLYWYQQILGQGPKLLIQFQNNGVVDDSQLPKDRFSAERLKGVDSTLKIQPAKLEDSAVYLCASSRDRGTWSFFGQGTRLTVV.

The chain has TRBV6-5 and TRBJ2-7; tentative D call: TRBD2 (6 bases). The CDR3 is 13 amino acids. The germline gives CDR1 MNHEY, CDR2 SVGAGI. Trimming cost V 2 bases and J 4 bases, with 9 bases left between them. The CDR3 coding sequence is TGTGCCAGCAGTTACCGGGAGTGGTACGAGCAGTACTTC. Amino acids: CASSYREWYEQYF.